The 26 T cell receptor beta chains presented below share a single source sample, sequenced in a study of siplizumab effects on memory and regulatory T cells. The assay was immunoSEQ multiplex PCR, and TCRdb's table has in-frame clones only and misses some. The sample has fewer than 120,000 clones, about nine tenths seen once; the top ten hold approximately 1.2%. Sequencing input: CD4+ T cells sorted from blood. The source of these receptors is a human donor in good health.

In this sample, this clone turned up a few times. The chain recombines TRBV11-3 with TRBJ2-2, with D perhaps TRBD2 (5 bases). The CDR3 is 14 amino acids. Germline V gives CDR1 SGHNT, CDR2 YENEEA. Deletions cut 5 bases from V and 6 bases from J, with 13 bases between. Here the CDR3 DNA reads TGTGCCAGCAGCCAGGACTCTAGTTCCGGGGAGCTGTTTTTT. Translating gives CASSQDSSSGELFF.

This chain connects TRBV5-5 to TRBJ1-1; D unclear. The CDR3 extends over 14 amino acids. V lost 4 bases, J lost 6 bases, and 16 bases lay in between. Germline V gene sequence: CDR1 SGHKS, CDR2 YYEKEE (reference sequence). CDR3 DNA: TGTGCCAGCAGCCCACCCCCCTTGGGCCCTGAAGCTTTCTTT. It yields the protein CASSPPPLGPEAFF.

This chain uses TRBV4-1 with TRBJ1-4; D is unclear. Germline CDR1 reads MGHRA; CDR2 reads YSYEKL. V was cut by 0 bases and J by 8 bases, with 10 bases left in between. This CDR3 is 14 amino acids long. The CDR3 sequence: CASSQDVKAEKLFF. CDR3 DNA sequence: TGCGCCAGCAGCCAAGATGTAAAGGCCGAAAAACTGTTTTTT.

This clone was observed once. This chain joins TRBV30 and TRBJ1-3; D call uncertain. Trimming took off 5 bases at V and 0 bases at J, with 11 bases between the two ends. CDR1 and CDR2 from the germline V gene are GTSNPN and SVGIG (reference sequence). The CDR3 loop spans 14 amino acids. For the CDR3, the DNA is TGTGCCTGGGGACGCCTAAGCTCTGGAAACACCATATATTTT. Translated, it gives CAWGRLSSGNTIYF.

This rearrangement joins TRBV5-4 to TRBJ1-6; D is ambiguous. With 0 bases removed from V and 9 bases from J, the gap between germline ends came to 10 bases. Germline V gene data show CDR1 as SGHNT and CDR2 as YYREEE (reference sequence). The CDR3 loop spans 14 amino acids. CDR3 amino acids: CASSLGPAPSPLHF. CDR3 coding DNA: TGTGCCAGCAGCTTGGGTCCAGCCCCTTCACCCCTCCACTTT.

The V and J genes are TRBV18 and TRBJ2-4; 9 nucleotides line up with TRBD2. The length of the CDR3 is 15 residues. V trimming: 4 bases; J trimming: 6 bases; junction bases outside the gene matches: 7. The germline V gene encodes CDR1 KGHSH and CDR2 LQKENI. For the CDR3, the DNA is TGTGCCAGCTCACGGAATAGCGGGAGTGTAAACATTCAGTACTTC. Protein product: CASSRNSGSVNIQYF. Drawing the rest from reference TRBV18 and TRBJ2-4, the complete variable domain is NAGVMQNPRHLVRRRGQEARLRCSPMKGHSHVYWYRQLPEEGLKFMVYLQKENIIDESGMPKERFSAEFPKEGPSILRIQQVVRGDSAAYFCASSRNSGSVNIQYFGAGTRLSVL.

This clone was seen a single time. The chain employs TRBV2 and TRBJ2-3, with 10 bases fitting TRBD1. Per germline, CDR1 SNHLY and CDR2 FYNNEI. V shed 0 bases and J 7 bases; nucleotides not matched to a gene: 7. The CDR3 is 16 amino acids. This CDR3 is CASSEADRGMSNTQYF. DNA for the CDR3: TGTGCCAGCAGTGAAGCGGACAGGGGGATGTCAAATACGCAGTATTTT.

As DNA, the CDR3 is TGCAGCGTTGAGGGAGGATGGGACACTGAAGCTTTCTTT. As protein: CSVEGGWDTEAFF. The rearrangement uses TRBV29-1 and TRBJ1-1; D remains ambiguous. Trimming took off 3 bases at V and 3 bases at J, with 11 bases between the two ends. Looked up from germline, CDR1 is SQVTM and CDR2 is ANQGSEA. The CDR3 loop spans 13 amino acids.

The chain couples TRBV29-1 to TRBJ2-3, with 11 bases lining up with TRBD1. Germline CDR1 reads SQVTM; CDR2 reads ANQGSEA. Germline trimming cut 3 bases from V and 8 bases from J; bases unmatched to any gene: 4. CDR3 size: 13 residues. CDR3 DNA: TGCAGCGTTGACGGGACAGGGGGGCGTACGCAGTATTTT. Its translation: CSVDGTGGRTQYF.

The chain joins TRBV29-1 to TRBJ2-1; D not certain. The CDR3 contains 14 residues. Germline V CDR1 and CDR2: SQVTM, ANQGSEA. The germline V and J ends were trimmed by 0 bases and 5 bases, with 11 bases remaining between them. CDR3 sequence (DNA): TGCAGCGTTGAAGAGAGGAGCGACAACAATGAGCAGTTCTTC. Its protein is CSVEERSDNNEQFF.

V is TRBV13 and J is TRBJ1-4, with 11 bases that match TRBD1. Per germline, CDR1 PRHDT and CDR2 FYEKMQ (reference sequence). Trimming cost V 3 bases and J 1 base; bases outside gene matches: 7. The CDR3 runs 18 residues. The CDR3 region is CASSLGTGGLLTNEKLFF. CDR3 coding DNA: TGTGCCAGCAGCTTGGGGACAGGGGGGTTACTAACTAATGAAAAACTGTTTTTT.

The genes are TRBV19 and TRBJ2-7; TRBD1 might be the D (6 bases). The CDR3 sequence is 15 residues long. V was trimmed by 6 bases and J by 3 bases, leaving 18 bases between them. CDR1 and CDR2 (germline): LNHDA, SQIVND (reference sequence). The DNA for the CDR3 is TGTGCCAGTAGCAAATTACAGGGTCCCGTCTACGAGCAGTACTTC. Protein product: CASSKLQGPVYEQYF.

The rearrangement links TRBV28 to TRBJ1-5; 9 nucleotides line up with TRBD1. Germline V CDR1 and CDR2: MDHEN, SYDVKM. The CDR3 contains 13 residues. V lost 8 bases and J lost 11; bases outside the gene matches: 10. CDR3 coding DNA: TGTGCCAGCGCCGGGACAGGGAGTAGGACCCAGCATTTT. The encoded protein is CASAGTGSRTQHF.

The chain is built from TRBV27 and TRBJ1-2; 10 nucleotides agree with TRBD1. V lost 5 bases and J lost 8; bases outside the gene matches: 8. This CDR3 region has 14 residues. Germline V gene sequence: CDR1 MNHEY, CDR2 SMNVEV (reference sequence). The CDR3 DNA sequence: TGTGCCAGCAGTCGACAGGGGGCTGGATACGGCTACACCTTC. It yields the protein CASSRQGAGYGYTF.

The chain has TRBV30 and TRBJ2-3, with D perhaps given as TRBD1 or TRBD2 (7 bases each). The V and J ends lost 5 bases and 5 bases respectively, with 17 bases between them. Germline CDR1 and CDR2: GTSNPN and SVGIG (reference sequence). The CDR3 totals 14 residues. Here the CDR3 reads CAWLDRTGGDTQYF. DNA for the CDR3: TGTGCCTGGTTGGACAGGACGGGGGGAGATACGCAGTATTTT.

The chain recombines TRBV12-5 with TRBJ2-1, with D unclear. Trimming cost V 0 bases and J 3 bases, with 3 bases left between them. CDR1 and CDR2 from the germline V gene are LGHNT and FRNRAP. This CDR3 comprises 13 residues. DNA for the CDR3: TGTGCTAGTGGTTTGGTACACTACAATGAGCAGTTCTTC. Translating it yields CASGLVHYNEQFF.

CDR3: CASMRNRGLNEQYF. The CDR3 DNA sequence: TGTGCCAGCATGAGGAACAGGGGTCTGAATGAGCAGTACTTC. The chain employs TRBV2 and TRBJ2-7; 7 positions match TRBD1. CDR1 and CDR2 from the germline V gene are SNHLY and FYNNEI. Losses at the gene ends were 7 bases for V and 7 bases for J; bases not matched to a gene: 13. The CDR3 extends over 14 amino acids. Full variable domain (outside the CDR3, taken from reference TRBV2 and TRBJ2-7): EPEVTQTPSHQVTQMGQEVILRCVPISNHLYFYWYRQILGQKVEFLVSFYNNEISEKSEIFDDQFSVERPDGSNFTLKIRSTKLEDSAMYFCASMRNRGLNEQYFGPGTRLTVT.

The chain combines TRBV18 with TRBJ1-2; D remains unclear. V lost 2 bases to trimming and J lost 7 bases, with 8 bases between them. The CDR3 spans 12 residues. In germline, CDR1 is KGHSH, CDR2 LQKENI. The chain's CDR3 is CASSPTESGYTF. CDR3 DNA: TGTGCCAGCTCACCAACGGAGAGTGGCTACACCTTC.

V is TRBV7-8 and J is TRBJ1-1; no reliable D call. Germline loops: CDR1 SGHVS, CDR2 FQNEAQ. The CDR3 is 14 residues long. V was cut by 3 bases and J by 3 bases, with 11 bases left in between. Written as DNA, the CDR3 is TGTGCCAGCAGCTTCGGACTATTTGACACTGAAGCTTTCTTT. It codes for CASSFGLFDTEAFF.

This clone was recorded once. This chain links TRBV19 with TRBJ2-4; possibly TRBD1 for D (5 bases). The CDR3 is 14 amino acids. CDR1 and CDR2 (germline): LNHDA, SQIVND (reference sequence). V gave up 7 bases and J gave up 1 base, with 11 bases separating them. The CDR3 nucleotides are TGTGCCAGTACCGAACAGGTGGCCAAAAACATTCAGTACTTC. Residues: CASTEQVAKNIQYF. The variable domain in full, with the rest retrieved from reference TRBV19 and TRBJ2-4, is DGGITQSPKYLFRKEGQNVTLSCEQNLNHDAMYWYRQDPGQGLRLIYYSQIVNDFQKGDIAEGYSVSREKKESFPLTVTSAQKNPTAFYLCASTEQVAKNIQYFGAGTRLSVL.

This rearrangement joins TRBV18 to TRBJ2-7; TRBD1 matches 10 bases. Germline assignment: CDR1 KGHSH and CDR2 LQKENI. The CDR3 sequence is 16 residues long. J gave up 0 bases and V 4 bases, and 6 bases lay outside the gene matches. CDR3 in amino acids: CASSQSGQGPSYEQYF. Written as DNA, the CDR3 is TGTGCCAGCTCACAATCGGGACAGGGGCCCTCCTACGAGCAGTACTTC.

CDR3 loop: CASSLGVGTRGNQPQHF. The CDR3 nucleotides read TGTGCCAGCAGCTTGGGAGTCGGGACAAGAGGCAATCAGCCCCAGCATTTT. The chain uses TRBV5-6 and TRBJ1-5; maybe TRBD1 (6 bases). The CDR3 totals 17 residues. CDR1 is SGHDT, CDR2 YYEEEE, per germline. The ends were cut back, 0 bases at V and 2 bases at J, with 15 bases in the middle. Together with reference TRBV5-6 and TRBJ1-5, the CDR3 gives the full variable domain: DAGVTQSPTHLIKTRGQQVTLRCSPKSGHDTVSWYQQALGQGPQFIFQYYEEEERQRGNFPDRFSGHQFPNYSSELNVNALLLGDSALYLCASSLGVGTRGNQPQHFGDGTRLSIL.

The chain employs TRBV9 and TRBJ1-3; no firm D call. The CDR3 spans 15 residues. V gave up 3 bases and J gave up 0 bases, with 10 bases separating them. The germline V gene has CDR1 SGDLS and CDR2 YYNGEE. CDR3 in DNA: TGTGCCAGCAGCGAGGACGGTCGCTCTGGAAACACCATATATTTT. This gives the protein CASSEDGRSGNTIYF.

V gene TRBV7-2 combines with J gene TRBJ2-2; D gene uncertain. In germline, CDR1 is SGHTA, CDR2 FQGNSA. This CDR3 comprises 14 residues. Trimming shortened V by 2 bases and J by 3 bases, and 7 bases separated the two germline ends. CDR3 sequence: CASSLRGYTGELFF. CDR3 nucleotide sequence: TGTGCCAGCAGCTTAAGAGGATACACCGGGGAGCTGTTTTTT. The full variable domain, completed using reference TRBV7-2 and TRBJ2-2, is GAGVSQSPSNKVTEKGKDVELRCDPISGHTALYWYRQSLGQGLEFLIYFQGNSAPDKSGLPSDRFSAERTGGSVSTLTIQRTQQEDSAVYLCASSLRGYTGELFFGEGSRLTVL.

A word on this clone: The junction departs from germline at one end; a sequencing error may be responsible. The CDR3 reads CASSLAAGAYNEQFF. The DNA for the CDR3 is TGTGCCAGCAGCTTGGCAGCGGGGGCCTATAATGAGCAGTTCTTC. The chain is built from TRBV5-4 and TRBJ2-1; 8 bases line up with TRBD2. Germline V gives CDR1 SGHNT, CDR2 YYREEE (reference sequence). The CDR3 has 15 amino acids.

The J gene is TRBJ2-5, the V gene TRBV7-9, with D unresolved. Germline-derived CDR1 and CDR2 are SEHNR and FQNEAQ (reference sequence). Deletions cut 2 bases from V and 5 bases from J, with 9 bases between. The CDR3 loop spans 13 amino acids. The CDR3 coding sequence is TGTGCCAGCAGCTTACTTTTGTCGGAGACCCAGTACTTC. Translating it yields CASSLLLSETQYF.